The 20 T cell receptor beta chains below were found in one sample sequenced in a study of T cell changes during pregnancy in multiple sclerosis. Some clones are missing from TCRdb's copy, which holds only in-frame ones; the method was immunoSEQ multiplex PCR. The table has around 56,000 clones, around 85% seen once. The sequences come from CD4+ T cells from peripheral blood mononuclear cells, collected in the third trimester of pregnancy. Every receptor here comes from a female donor with multiple sclerosis, enrolled in a pregnancy study.

V and J are TRBV29-1 and TRBJ2-7, with 11 bases aligning to TRBD2. Losses at the gene ends were 7 bases for V and 4 bases for J; bases not matched to a gene: 3. Germline CDR1 reads SQVTM; CDR2 reads ANQGSEA. This CDR3 contains 12 residues. CDR3 nucleotides: TGCAGCGGAGGGACTAGCGGTTACGAGCAGTACTTC. Translated: CSGGTSGYEQYF.

V gene TRBV4-1 combines with J gene TRBJ2-3; weak D call: TRBD1 (5 bases). Trimming stripped 3 bases from V and 0 bases from J, with 16 bases between. CDR3 length: 17 residues. Germline lookup yields CDR1 MGHRA and CDR2 YSYEKL. This CDR3 is CASSHLPDSLSTDTQYF. DNA of the CDR3: TGCGCCAGCAGCCATCTACCCGACAGCCTTAGCACAGATACGCAGTATTTT.

The chain couples TRBV30 to TRBJ2-1, with 10 bases identical to TRBD2. V was clipped by 1 base and J by 5 bases; unmatched bases: 17. Per germline, CDR1 GTSNPN and CDR2 SVGIG (reference sequence). The CDR3 length is 19 residues. CDR3: CAWSGGGLAKEVRNNEQFF. The CDR3 DNA reads TGTGCCTGGAGTGGCGGGGGACTAGCGAAGGAGGTCCGAAACAATGAGCAGTTCTTC.

V gene TRBV7-9 combines with J gene TRBJ2-2; TRBD1 aligns across 7 bases. The germline V gene encodes CDR1 SEHNR and CDR2 FQNEAQ (reference sequence). V lost 3 bases to trimming and J lost 3 bases; unmatched junction nucleotides: 10. The CDR3 is 17 residues long. The CDR3, as DNA: TGTGCCAGCAGCTTTCGGACAGGCGCTCTTGACACCGGGGAGCTGTTTTTT. Residues: CASSFRTGALDTGELFF.

This clone was seen only a few times. The CDR3 sequence is CAIRRDFNQPQHF. The CDR3 DNA reads TGTGCCATCAGGCGCGATTTCAATCAGCCCCAGCATTTT. The chain links TRBV10-3 to TRBJ1-5; D is unresolved. Germline values: CDR1 ENHRY, CDR2 SYGVKD. This CDR3 region has 13 residues. The ends were cut back, 6 bases at V and 3 bases at J, with 9 bases in the middle.

V usage is TRBV19 and J usage is TRBJ2-7; TRBD1 matches at 9 bases. This CDR3 is built from 15 residues. With 6 bases clipped from V and 3 bases from J, the junction kept 9 bases outside the gene matches. The germline V gene has CDR1 LNHDA and CDR2 SQIVND (reference sequence). DNA of the CDR3: TGTGCCAGTAGCCGAACAGGGGGCCCTTACTACGAGCAGTACTTC. Its translation: CASSRTGGPYYEQYF.

The chain joins TRBV14 to TRBJ2-2; tentative D call: TRBD2 (5 bases). The CDR3 runs to 12 residues. Germline V gene lookup returns CDR1 SGHDN and CDR2 FVKESK. V was shortened by 5 bases and J by 7 bases, with 8 bases between the two germline ends. This CDR3 is CASSLALGELFF. CDR3 nucleotide sequence: TGTGCCAGCAGCTTAGCGCTCGGGGAGCTGTTTTTT.

The chain has TRBV20-1 and TRBJ1-1; no clear D. The CDR3 consists of 11 residues. The germline gives CDR1 DFQATT, CDR2 SNEGSKA (reference sequence). Trimming took off 3 bases at V and 2 bases at J, with 4 bases between the two ends. The CDR3 spells CSARSNTEAFF. As DNA, the CDR3 is TGCAGTGCTAGGAGCAACACTGAAGCTTTCTTT.

The chain combines TRBV29-1 with TRBJ1-4, with D perhaps TRBD1 (6 bases). V lost 5 bases to trimming and J lost 7 bases, with 11 bases between them. From germline, CDR1 is SQVTM and CDR2 ANQGSEA. The CDR3 is 12 amino acids. CDR3 region: CSVWTVTEKLFF. The CDR3 nucleotides are TGCAGCGTTTGGACAGTCACTGAAAAACTGTTTTTT.

V gene TRBV5-4 combines with J gene TRBJ2-7, with TRBD1 identical over 11 bases. The CDR3 runs 14 residues. Per the germline V gene, CDR1 is SGHNT and CDR2 is YYREEE (reference sequence). V lost 9 bases to trimming and J lost 5 bases; unmatched junction nucleotides: 10. CDR3 DNA sequence: TGTGCCACGTCGAGCGGGACAGGGGGTGACGAGCAGTACTTC. Its protein product is CATSSGTGGDEQYF. Full variable domain (missing parts from reference TRBV5-4 and TRBJ2-7): ETGVTQSPTHLIKTRGQQVTLRCSSQSGHNTVSWYQQALGQGPQFIFQYYREEENGRGNFPPRFSGLQFPNYSSELNVNALELDDSALYLCATSSGTGGDEQYFGPGTRLTVT.

Only one count was recorded for this clone. This chain uses TRBV18 with TRBJ2-1; D perhaps matches TRBD1 (6 bases). The V and J ends lost 0 bases and 5 bases respectively, with 14 bases between them. The germline CDR1 and CDR2 sequences are KGHSH and LQKENI. This CDR3 region has 16 residues. The CDR3 DNA follows: TGTGCCAGCTCACCACCTTACTTAGGGGGTCACAATGAGCAGTTCTTC. This translates into CASSPPYLGGHNEQFF.

The chain couples TRBV5-4 to TRBJ2-3, with 9 nucleotides matching TRBD2. J lost 0 bases, V lost 4 bases, and 3 bases had no gene match. CDR1 is SGHNT and CDR2 is YYREEE in the germline V gene (reference sequence). This CDR3 spans 15 amino acids. CDR3 nucleotides: TGTGCCAGCAGCCTAGCGGGACCTAGCACAGATACGCAGTATTTT. Translated, it gives CASSLAGPSTDTQYF.

The chain employs TRBV19 and TRBJ2-2; TRBD1 might be the D (5 bases). V was shortened by 7 bases and J by 4 bases, with 19 bases between the two germline ends. CDR3 size: 16 residues. From germline, CDR1 is LNHDA and CDR2 SQIVND (reference sequence). CDR3 in amino acids: CASILSQDRGTGELFF. The CDR3 bases are TGTGCCAGTATCCTATCACAGGATCGAGGCACCGGGGAGCTGTTTTTT.

The V call is TRBV19, the J call TRBJ1-2, with 8 bases identical to TRBD1. The CDR3 is 15 amino acids. Germline V lookup: CDR1 LNHDA, CDR2 SQIVND (reference sequence). Trimming cost V 5 bases and J 1 base; bases outside gene matches: 6. CDR3 sequence reads: CASSSGQGGNYGYTF. The CDR3 bases are TGTGCCAGTAGTTCCGGACAGGGTGGTAACTATGGCTACACCTTC.

The chain has TRBV25-1 and TRBJ2-3; tentatively, D is TRBD2 (6 bases). The CDR3 extends over 14 amino acids. CDR1 and CDR2 from the germline V gene are MGHDK and SYGVNS. The V and J ends lost 4 bases and 0 bases respectively, with 8 bases between them. The CDR3 sequence: CASSAAGSTDTQYF. For the CDR3, the DNA is TGTGCCAGCAGTGCGGCGGGAAGCACAGATACGCAGTATTTT.

The V call is TRBV4-1, the J call TRBJ2-7; D is possibly TRBD1 (6 bases). This CDR3 region has 16 residues. Per the germline V gene, CDR1 is MGHRA and CDR2 is YSYEKL. V lost 4 bases to trimming and J lost 2 bases, with 18 bases between them. CDR3: CASSLDPRTAAYEQYF. The CDR3 DNA reads as TGCGCCAGCAGCCTAGACCCTCGGACAGCTGCCTACGAGCAGTACTTC.

The gene calls are TRBV11-2 and TRBJ1-1, with 7 bases fitting TRBD1. The CDR3 runs to 16 residues. Germline CDR1 reads SGHAT; CDR2 reads FQNNGV. Unmatched junction bases numbered 9, after V lost 1 base and J lost 4 bases. The CDR3 region is CASSLGSRNRGTEAFF. The CDR3 coding sequence is TGTGCCAGCAGCTTAGGTTCCCGGAACAGGGGCACTGAAGCTTTCTTT.

This chain connects TRBV5-8 to TRBJ2-7, with no clear D. Trimming took off 2 bases at V and 1 base at J, with 7 bases between the two ends. The CDR3 runs 13 residues. Germline V CDR1 and CDR2: SGHTS, YDEGEE. Written as DNA, the CDR3 is TGTGCCAGCAGCTTTCCGGAGTCCTACGAGCAGTACTTC. Translation gives CASSFPESYEQYF. Based on the CDR3 plus reference TRBV5-8 and TRBJ2-7, the full variable domain is EAGVTQSPTHLIKTRGQQATLRCSPISGHTSVYWYQQALGLGLQFLLWYDEGEERNRGNFPPRFSGRQFPNYSSELNVNALELEDSALYLCASSFPESYEQYFGPGTRLTVT.

The V gene is TRBV21-1, the J gene TRBJ2-5; TRBD1, the D gene given by the table, was not confirmed from the DNA. TRBV21-1 corresponds to a pseudogene. The CDR3 consists of 14 residues. CDR3 loop: CASSSDGQGETQYF. The CDR3 nucleotides are TGTGCCAGCAGTTCAGACGGGCAGGGCGAGACCCAGTACTTC.

The chain combines TRBV6-1 with TRBJ1-2; D possibly corresponds to TRBD1 (5 bases). From germline, CDR1 is MNHNS and CDR2 SASEGT. This CDR3 has 11 residues. Trimming removed 9 bases from V and 6 bases from J, with 11 bases in between. The CDR3 DNA reads TGTGCCAGAGCTCGCAGGGATGGCTACACCTTC. Its protein product is CARARRDGYTF.